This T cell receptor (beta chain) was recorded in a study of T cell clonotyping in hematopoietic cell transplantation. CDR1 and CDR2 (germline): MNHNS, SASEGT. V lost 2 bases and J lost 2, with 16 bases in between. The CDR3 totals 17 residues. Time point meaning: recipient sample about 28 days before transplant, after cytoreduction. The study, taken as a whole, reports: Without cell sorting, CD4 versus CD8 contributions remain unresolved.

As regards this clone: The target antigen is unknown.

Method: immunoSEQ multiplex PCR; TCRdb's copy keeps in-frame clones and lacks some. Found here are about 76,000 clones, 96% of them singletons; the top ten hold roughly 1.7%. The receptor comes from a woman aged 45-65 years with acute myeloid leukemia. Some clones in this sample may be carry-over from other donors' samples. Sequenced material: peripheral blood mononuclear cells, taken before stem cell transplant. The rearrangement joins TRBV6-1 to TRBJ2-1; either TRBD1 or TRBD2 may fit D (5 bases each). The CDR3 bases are TGTGCCAGCAGTGAATTTGGGGCCGGGACCCCCTACAATGAGCAGTTCTTC. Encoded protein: CASSEFGAGTPYNEQFF.